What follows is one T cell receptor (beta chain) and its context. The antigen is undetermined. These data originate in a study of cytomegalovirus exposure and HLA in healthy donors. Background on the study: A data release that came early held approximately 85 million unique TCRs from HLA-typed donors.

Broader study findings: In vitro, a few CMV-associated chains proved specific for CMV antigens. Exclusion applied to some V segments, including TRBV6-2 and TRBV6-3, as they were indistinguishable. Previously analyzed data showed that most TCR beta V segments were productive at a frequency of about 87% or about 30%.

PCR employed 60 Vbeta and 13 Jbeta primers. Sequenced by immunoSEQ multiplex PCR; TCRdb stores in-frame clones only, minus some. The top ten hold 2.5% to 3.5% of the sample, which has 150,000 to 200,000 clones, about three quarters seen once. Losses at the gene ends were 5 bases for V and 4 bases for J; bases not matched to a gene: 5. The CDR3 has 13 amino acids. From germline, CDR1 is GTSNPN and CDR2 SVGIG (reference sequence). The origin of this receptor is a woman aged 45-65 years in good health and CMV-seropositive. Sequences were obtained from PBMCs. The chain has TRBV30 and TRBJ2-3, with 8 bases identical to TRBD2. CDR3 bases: TGTGCCTGGGCTAGCGGGTCCTCAGATACGCAGTATTTT. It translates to CAWASGSSDTQYF.